The 26 T cell receptor beta chains below all came from one sample that was sequenced in a study of blood T cell repertoires in COVID-19. Produced via immunoSEQ multiplex PCR; TCRdb's table is partial and in-frame only. The sample has roughly 33,000 clones; about 93% are singletons. Sequencing used peripheral blood. These receptors were obtained from a human donor in a cohort sampled during active COVID-19.

This sequence joins TRBV5-1 and TRBJ1-4; TRBD1 agrees at 7 bases. CDR3 length: 16 residues. In germline, CDR1 is SGHRS, CDR2 YFSETQ. J lost 7 bases, V lost 0 bases, and 9 bases had no gene match. This chain's CDR3 is CASSLGQGGVFEKLFF. The CDR3 nucleotides read TGCGCCAGCAGCTTGGGGCAAGGGGGCGTTTTTGAAAAACTGTTTTTT.

This sequence joins TRBV29-1 and TRBJ2-2; the match to TRBD1 covers 7 bases. There are 12 residues in the CDR3. V shed 3 bases and J 7 bases; nucleotides not matched to a gene: 2. Per germline, CDR1 SQVTM and CDR2 ANQGSEA. DNA for the CDR3: TGCAGCGTTGATCCAGGGGGCGGGGAGCTGTTTTTT. Translation: CSVDPGGGELFF.

The chain combines TRBV10-3 with TRBJ1-2, with a tentative D call TRBD1 (6 bases). Germline CDR1 ENHRY, CDR2 SYGVKD. The CDR3 consists of 14 residues. Trimming cost V 5 bases and J 8 bases, with 18 bases left between them. For the CDR3, the DNA is TGTGCCATCAGTACCTTAGGGGGACCTCGGGGCTACACCTTC. Translating gives CAISTLGGPRGYTF.

The J gene is TRBJ1-4, the V gene TRBV5-1; 8 bases fit TRBD1. The CDR3 covers 15 residues. Per germline, CDR1 SGHRS and CDR2 YFSETQ. The J segment lost 8 bases and the V segment lost 2 bases, leaving 8 bases of the junction unmatched. The CDR3 sequence: CASSFVDRAGEKLFF. CDR3 nucleotides: TGCGCCAGCAGCTTCGTGGACAGGGCCGGGGAAAAACTGTTTTTT.

V and J are TRBV30 and TRBJ2-7; D may be TRBD1 (6 bases). Trimming stripped 0 bases from V and 4 bases from J, with 7 bases between. Germline CDR1 GTSNPN, CDR2 SVGIG (reference sequence). The CDR3 sequence is 12 residues long. The DNA for the CDR3 is TGTGCCTGGAGTGTACAGGGATACGAGCAGTACTTC. Translation gives CAWSVQGYEQYF.

The chain uses TRBV7-9 and TRBJ1-5; D is unclear. The V gene lost 7 bases and the J gene lost 7 bases, with 11 bases spanning the gap. The CDR3 is 12 amino acids. CDR1 SEHNR and CDR2 FQNEAQ come from the germline V gene (reference sequence). DNA of the CDR3: TGTGCCAGCAAATCCCCGGGGCAGCCCCAGCATTTT. This translates into CASKSPGQPQHF.

This chain connects TRBV14 to TRBJ2-7; 8 bases fit TRBD1. This CDR3 region has 16 residues. Germline trimming cut 4 bases from V and 3 bases from J; bases unmatched to any gene: 11. The germline V gene encodes CDR1 SGHDN and CDR2 FVKESK. CDR3 in DNA: TGTGCCAGCAGCCGGAACAGGCGACAGGGGTTCTACGAGCAGTACTTC. Translated: CASSRNRRQGFYEQYF.

The chain joins TRBV19 to TRBJ1-2, with 8 bases lining up with TRBD1. Germline V gene data show CDR1 as LNHDA and CDR2 as SQIVND (reference sequence). This CDR3 is 15 amino acids long. V lost 3 bases to trimming and J lost 4 bases; unmatched junction nucleotides: 7. The chain's CDR3 is CASSIWEQGVYGYTF. CDR3 sequence (DNA): TGTGCCAGTAGTATCTGGGAACAGGGGGTCTATGGCTACACCTTC.

The chain has TRBV6-2 or TRBV6-3 and TRBJ1-1; possibly TRBD1 for D (6 bases). CDR3 size: 14 residues. The germline gives CDR1 MNHEY, CDR2 SVGEGT. V shed 2 bases and J shed 2 bases, with 9 bases lying between them. CDR3 amino acids: CASSYRGHNTEAFF. In DNA, the CDR3 is TGTGCCAGCAGTTACCGGGGACACAACACTGAAGCTTTCTTT.

The rearrangement uses TRBV7-9 and TRBJ2-7; 8 bases fit TRBD2. The ends lost 5 bases at V and 2 bases at J; junction bases unmatched: 5. This CDR3 comprises 14 residues. Germline V gene data show CDR1 as SEHNR and CDR2 as FQNEAQ (reference sequence). The CDR3 loop reads CASSLRGGTYEQYF. The CDR3 DNA reads TGTGCCAGCAGCCTTCGGGGGGGAACCTACGAGCAGTACTTC.

This chain connects TRBV6-5 to TRBJ1-1; TRBD1 aligns across 7 bases. The CDR3 runs 15 residues. The V gene's germline CDR1 is MNHEY and CDR2 SVGAGI. Unmatched junction bases numbered 15, after V lost 10 bases and J lost 4 bases. CDR3 sequence reads: CAKINQGVWCTEAFF. In DNA, the CDR3 is TGTGCCAAAATAAACCAGGGGGTATGGTGCACTGAAGCTTTCTTT.

The V call is TRBV5-4, the J call TRBJ1-1; a weak D match, TRBD1 (5 bases). V lost 9 bases, J lost 0 bases, and 18 bases lay in between. Germline V CDR1 and CDR2: SGHNT, YYREEE (reference sequence). The CDR3 spans 15 residues. This CDR3 reads CAIESMGDLNTEAFF. The CDR3 DNA reads TGTGCCATTGAATCGATGGGGGACTTGAACACTGAAGCTTTCTTT.

The genes are TRBV4-1 and TRBJ2-1, with a possible D match to TRBD2 (7 bases). Germline V gene data show CDR1 as MGHRA and CDR2 as YSYEKL. The CDR3 contains 16 residues. Between the trimmed V and J ends, which lost 0 bases and 3 bases, there was a span of 12 bases. The CDR3 region has the DNA TGCGCCAGCAGCCAAGAACGGGGGGCTGGCTACAATGAGCAGTTCTTC. This translates into CASSQERGAGYNEQFF.

V gene TRBV4-2 combines with J gene TRBJ2-7; 10 nucleotides align to TRBD2. The CDR3 runs 16 residues. V lost 0 bases to trimming and J lost 5 bases; unmatched junction nucleotides: 7. Germline V CDR1 and CDR2: LGHNA, YNFKEQ. In nucleotides, the CDR3 is TGTGCCAGCAGCCAAGATCGTGCTAGCGGGGGAAACGAGCAGTACTTC. Protein product: CASSQDRASGGNEQYF.

V usage is TRBV6-5 and J usage is TRBJ2-7; TRBD2 matches 7 bases. The CDR3 is 13 residues long. The V gene's germline CDR1 is MNHEY and CDR2 SVGAGI. Losses at the gene ends were 10 bases for V and 4 bases for J; bases not matched to a gene: 10. DNA for the CDR3: TGTGCCACCACGGCGGGAGATGGTTACGAGCAGTACTTC. Translating gives CATTAGDGYEQYF.

The chain is built from TRBV13 and TRBJ2-2; the match to TRBD2 covers 7 bases. Per germline, CDR1 PRHDT and CDR2 FYEKMQ (reference sequence). Trimming cost V 5 bases and J 3 bases; bases outside gene matches: 9. CDR3 size: 16 residues. The CDR3 sequence: CASSPAGIYHTGELFF. The CDR3 DNA is TGTGCCAGCAGCCCAGCGGGGATATATCACACCGGGGAGCTGTTTTTT.

V usage is TRBV5-4 and J usage is TRBJ2-2, with a weak D call TRBD1 (6 bases). The ends were cut back, 0 bases at V and 3 bases at J, with 6 bases in the middle. This CDR3 comprises 14 residues. In germline, CDR1 is SGHNT, CDR2 YYREEE (reference sequence). The CDR3 sequence is CASSLAGDTGELFF. DNA of the CDR3: TGTGCCAGCAGCTTGGCAGGGGACACCGGGGAGCTGTTTTTT.

Details on this clone: Germline and junction disagree at one end, which may indicate a read error. The V and J genes are TRBV7-7 and TRBJ2-7; D possibly corresponds to TRBD2 (6 bases). This CDR3 spans 15 amino acids. CDR1 and CDR2 (germline): SSHAT, FNYEAQ (reference sequence). Here the CDR3 DNA reads TGTGCTAGCAGCCCGGGACTGGCGGCCCCCTACGAGCAGTACTTC. It yields the protein CASSPGLAAPYEQYF.

The genes are TRBV7-8 and TRBJ2-1, with 7 bases that match TRBD2. The CDR3 sequence is 15 residues long. CDR1 is SGHVS and CDR2 is FQNEAQ in the germline V gene. V dropped 4 bases and J dropped 3; count of bases not matched to a gene: 6. The CDR3 here is CASSSGLLNYNEQFF. CDR3 bases: TGTGCCAGCAGCTCGGGACTATTGAACTACAATGAGCAGTTCTTC.

This clone was seen a handful of times. This chain connects TRBV3-1 (or the pseudogene TRBV3-2) to TRBJ2-2, with 10 bases aligning to TRBD2. The CDR3 extends over 15 amino acids. In germline, CDR1 is LGHDT, CDR2 YNNKEL (reference sequence). The J segment lost 3 bases and the V segment lost 4 bases, leaving 2 bases of the junction unmatched. As DNA, the CDR3 is TGTGCCAGCAGCCCAGCGGGGGGGCACACCGGGGAGCTGTTTTTT. Translating gives CASSPAGGHTGELFF.

The chain uses TRBV27 and TRBJ2-5; no reliable D call. This CDR3 spans 15 amino acids. V was pared by 4 bases and J by 1 base, with 13 bases between. Germline-derived CDR1 and CDR2 are MNHEY and SMNVEV (reference sequence). This CDR3 is CASSSNRYSQETQYF. The DNA for the CDR3 is TGTGCCAGCAGTTCCAATCGGTACAGCCAAGAGACCCAGTACTTC.

The chain has TRBV6-6 and TRBJ1-5; D is perhaps TRBD1 (5 bases). Looked up from germline, CDR1 is MNHNY and CDR2 is SVGAGI (reference sequence). This CDR3 has 15 residues. The ends were cut back, 1 base at V and 4 bases at J, with 11 bases in the middle. DNA of the CDR3: TGTGCCAGCAGTTACTGGGGGGAGAGTAATCAGCCCCAGCATTTT. Amino acid sequence: CASSYWGESNQPQHF.

This sequence joins TRBV4-1 and TRBJ1-5; D possibly corresponds to TRBD1 (5 bases). Germline values: CDR1 MGHRA, CDR2 YSYEKL. This CDR3 comprises 17 residues. V was clipped by 1 base and J by 3 bases, with 16 bases between them. The CDR3 here is CASSQGGTGGINQPQHF. The CDR3 bases are TGCGCCAGCAGCCAAGGCGGGACGGGGGGGATCAATCAGCCCCAGCATTTT.

The genes are TRBV4-1 and TRBJ1-1, with 10 nucleotides matching TRBD1. The CDR3 runs 14 residues. V trimming: 4 bases; J trimming: 7 bases; junction bases outside the gene matches: 6. Germline CDR1 is MGHRA and CDR2 is YSYEKL. CDR3 region: CASSPSTGGLEAFF. For the CDR3, the DNA is TGCGCCAGCAGCCCTTCGACAGGGGGCCTTGAAGCTTTCTTT.

This chain uses TRBV5-4 with TRBJ2-1, with D possibly TRBD2 on 7 matching bases. V lost 2 bases and J lost 8, with 11 bases in between. The CDR3 is made up of 13 amino acids. From germline, CDR1 is SGHNT and CDR2 YYREEE (reference sequence). CDR3 DNA sequence: TGTGCCAGCAGCTTTTGGGGGGGCTATGAGCAGTTCTTC. Amino acids: CASSFWGGYEQFF.

The chain employs TRBV10-3 and TRBJ2-3; 11 nucleotides agree with TRBD2. The germline V gene encodes CDR1 ENHRY and CDR2 SYGVKD. The CDR3 runs 14 residues. For the CDR3, the DNA is TGTGCGACCGGTGAGGTAGCGGGGGGGAATACGCAGTATTTT. Translation: CATGEVAGGNTQYF.